Presented here are 9 T cell receptor beta chains from one specimen sequenced in a study of Ad26.COV2.S vaccination and SARS-CoV-2 variants. Clones were sequenced by immunoSEQ multiplex PCR, and TCRdb holds only the in-frame ones, with some missing. The sample holds over 400,000 clones, around 90% seen once. Treatment given: some 20 received Ad26.COV2.S at low or high dose, single or two shots; several received placebo; per-sample allocation not given. The samples were gathered on day 63 after the first injection of vaccine or placebo. Material: peripheral blood, obtained in a trial of Ad26.COV2.S vaccine versus placebo. The receptors were gathered from a person aged 18-65 years who received the Ad26.COV2.S COVID-19 vaccine or a placebo.

The rearrangement uses TRBV7-9 and TRBJ2-5; 9 nucleotides line up with TRBD1. This CDR3 spans 14 amino acids. Unmatched junction bases numbered 2, after V lost 3 bases and J lost 3 bases. Germline lookup yields CDR1 SEHNR and CDR2 FQNEAQ (reference sequence). CDR3 sequence reads: CASSFWDREETQYF. The CDR3 bases are TGTGCCAGCAGCTTCTGGGACAGGGAAGAGACCCAGTACTTC.

The DNA of the CDR3 is TGTGCCAGCAGTGCTGGGGGCATGGGACTAGCGGGAGGCGGGGAGCTGTTTTTT. Translation gives CASSAGGMGLAGGGELFF. The chain uses TRBV28 and TRBJ2-2, with 15 nucleotides matching TRBD2. The germline V gene has CDR1 MDHEN and CDR2 SYDVKM. After removal of 5 bases from V and 7 bases from J, the junction contained 11 bases not matched to a gene. This CDR3 is built from 18 residues. The entire variable domain, with the rest obtained from reference TRBV28 and TRBJ2-2, is as follows: DVKVTQSSRYLVKRTGEKVFLECVQDMDHENMFWYRQDPGLGLRLIYFSYDVKMKEKGDIPEGYSVSREKKERFSLILESASTNQTSMYLCASSAGGMGLAGGGELFFGEGSRLTVL.

The rearrangement links TRBV6-5 to TRBJ2-7, with a tentative D call TRBD2 (6 bases). Trimming pared 0 bases from V and 2 bases from J, leaving 8 bases between. There are 14 residues in the CDR3. Looked up from germline, CDR1 is MNHEY and CDR2 is SVGAGI. The CDR3 nucleotides are TGTGCCAGCAGTTACTCGACTAGAACCTACGAGCAGTACTTC. This sequence encodes CASSYSTRTYEQYF.

This clone was picked up a small number of times. The V gene is TRBV5-1, the J gene TRBJ2-3, with D unresolved. The germline V gene encodes CDR1 SGHRS and CDR2 YFSETQ. V was clipped by 1 base and J by 1 base, with 7 bases between them. The CDR3 contains 14 residues. The DNA for the CDR3 is TGCGCCAGCAGCTTGAGATCGGGCACAGATACGCAGTATTTT. This codes for CASSLRSGTDTQYF. Drawing the rest from reference TRBV5-1 and TRBJ2-3, the complete variable domain is KAGVTQTPRYLIKTRGQQVTLSCSPISGHRSVSWYQQTPGQGLQFLFEYFSETQRNKGNFPGRFSGRQFSNSRSEMNVSTLELGDSALYLCASSLRSGTDTQYFGPGTRLTVL.

This clone was counted only a few times. The rearrangement joins TRBV5-4 to TRBJ1-3, with D unclear. The CDR3 is 15 residues long. The V end was cut by 4 bases, the J end by 0 bases, with 11 bases between. In germline, CDR1 is SGHNT, CDR2 YYREEE (reference sequence). CDR3 protein: CASSGPRTSGNTIYF. The CDR3 nucleotides read TGTGCCAGCAGCGGCCCCCGTACCTCTGGAAACACCATATATTTT.

The V gene is TRBV28, the J gene TRBJ2-7; maybe TRBD1 (6 bases). Germline V CDR1 and CDR2: MDHEN, SYDVKM. Trimming shortened V by 4 bases and J by 2 bases, and 15 bases separated the two germline ends. CDR3 size: 15 residues. CDR3 sequence (DNA): TGTGCCAGCAGTTCCCCCGGGACATCGACCTACGAGCAGTACTTC. Encoded protein: CASSSPGTSTYEQYF.

The gene calls are TRBV6-5 and TRBJ2-7, with D possibly matching TRBD1 (6 bases). V was clipped by 0 bases and J by 2 bases, with 14 bases between them. Germline lookup yields CDR1 MNHEY and CDR2 SVGAGI. The CDR3 loop spans 16 amino acids. The CDR3 region has the DNA TGTGCCAGCAGTTACTCTACAGGGAGCGCCACCTACGAGCAGTACTTC. Its translation: CASSYSTGSATYEQYF.

V and J are TRBV4-2 and TRBJ2-5, with D unclear. This CDR3 region has 14 residues. V was shortened by 2 bases and J by 5 bases, with 12 bases between the two germline ends. Germline V gives CDR1 LGHNA, CDR2 YNFKEQ. The CDR3 nucleotides read TGTGCCAGCAGCCAATCAGGATCCCCGGAGACCCAGTACTTC. As protein: CASSQSGSPETQYF.

This chain links TRBV29-1 with TRBJ2-7; no firm D call. V was clipped by 7 bases and J by 6 bases, with 13 bases between them. The CDR3 has 11 residues. Germline V gives CDR1 SQVTM, CDR2 ANQGSEA. The CDR3 spells CSARYGPEQYF. CDR3 in DNA: TGCAGCGCTAGGTACGGCCCCGAGCAGTACTTC.